This T cell receptor (beta chain) emerged from a study of OX40 agonist ivuxolimab in advanced cancers. Study at large: Treatment received earlier with anti-PD-1, anti-PD-L1 or anti-CTLA-4 agents was allowed, and roughly 40% had some.

Clones were sequenced by immunoSEQ multiplex PCR, and TCRdb holds only the in-frame ones, with some missing. The sample yields tens of thousands of clones, about 84% seen once. V was trimmed by 1 base and J by 0 bases, leaving 5 bases between them. The CDR3 has 14 residues. Germline-derived CDR1 and CDR2 are SGHTA and FQGNSA. The sequence was obtained from an adult with an advanced solid tumor such as melanoma, head and neck, liver or kidney cancer. This chain uses TRBV7-2 with TRBJ2-3; D ambiguous. The material sequenced was CD4+ or CD8+ T cells sorted from blood, taken in a trial of the OX40 agonist ivuxolimab. Here the CDR3 reads CASSLVESTDTQYF. The DNA for the CDR3 is TGTGCCAGCAGCTTAGTTGAGAGCACAGATACGCAGTATTTT.